A single sample gave rise to the 28 T cell receptor beta chains below, sequenced in a study of T cells in localized non-small cell lung cancer. Generated by immunoSEQ multiplex PCR, the TCRdb table keeps only in-frame clones and is missing some. The sample yields 30,000 to 45,000 clones, about 83% seen once. Sequencing was performed on peripheral blood, taken before any cancer treatment. The receptors were sampled from a woman aged 40-75 years with stage I lung adenocarcinoma.

CDR3 DNA: TGTGCCAGTACCCTCGGGTCAGGGGGTACAAACACCATATATTTT. This encodes CASTLGSGGTNTIYF. The chain employs TRBV19 and TRBJ1-3; 7 nucleotides agree with TRBD1. This CDR3 contains 15 residues. The J segment lost 6 bases and the V segment lost 7 bases, leaving 12 bases of the junction unmatched. Germline loops: CDR1 LNHDA, CDR2 SQIVND (reference sequence).

This chain connects TRBV5-1 to TRBJ2-5; 9 bases line up with TRBD2. CDR3 length: 15 residues. The V gene's germline CDR1 is SGHRS and CDR2 YFSETQ. The ends lost 0 bases at V and 5 bases at J; junction bases unmatched: 5. In nucleotides, the CDR3 is TGCGCCAGCAGCTTGGCATTAGCGGGGGTGGAGACCCAGTACTTC. It specifies CASSLALAGVETQYF. Full variable domain (missing parts from reference TRBV5-1 and TRBJ2-5): KAGVTQTPRYLIKTRGQQVTLSCSPISGHRSVSWYQQTPGQGLQFLFEYFSETQRNKGNFPGRFSGRQFSNSRSEMNVSTLELGDSALYLCASSLALAGVETQYFGPGTRLLVL.

The genes are TRBV6-5 and TRBJ2-3; no clear D. Germline lookup yields CDR1 MNHEY and CDR2 SVGAGI. Between the trimmed V and J ends, which lost 5 bases and 3 bases, there was a span of 9 bases. CDR3 length: 13 amino acids. The CDR3 here is CASSRTETDTQYF. CDR3 bases: TGTGCCAGCAGTCGGACCGAGACAGATACGCAGTATTTT.

CDR3 sequence: CASSQLREGTDTQYF. As DNA, the CDR3 is TGTGCCAGCAGCCAATTAAGGGAGGGAACAGATACGCAGTATTTT. The gene calls are TRBV16 and TRBJ2-3, with 7 bases aligning to TRBD2. This CDR3 contains 15 residues. Germline-derived CDR1 and CDR2 are KGHSY and FQNENV. V trimming: 1 base; J trimming: 3 bases; junction bases outside the gene matches: 4.

Only a few counts were recorded for this clone. V gene TRBV6-5 combines with J gene TRBJ1-2, with D perhaps matching TRBD1 (5 bases). Trimming removed 6 bases from V and 2 bases from J, with 13 bases in between. Germline V gives CDR1 MNHEY, CDR2 SVGAGI. The CDR3 runs to 14 residues. The chain's CDR3 is CASSTLEGNYGYTF. In nucleotides, the CDR3 is TGTGCCAGCAGCACCCTGGAGGGGAACTATGGCTACACCTTC.

This clone has only one observation. The chain employs TRBV5-1 and TRBJ2-3; 8 nucleotides align to TRBD2. Trimming removed 0 bases from V and 2 bases from J; junction bases left unmatched: 5. This CDR3 comprises 16 residues. Per the germline V gene, CDR1 is SGHRS and CDR2 is YFSETQ. CDR3 in DNA: TGCGCCAGCAGCTTGGCCGGGAGGGATCCCACAGATACGCAGTATTTT. Translated, it gives CASSLAGRDPTDTQYF.

The chain has TRBV5-6 and TRBJ1-1; D remains unclear. The V gene's germline CDR1 is SGHDT and CDR2 YYEEEE. Trimming took off 4 bases at V and 1 base at J, with 2 bases between the two ends. CDR3 length equals 11 residues. Written as DNA, the CDR3 is TGTGCCAGCAGCCGGAACACTGAAGCTTTCTTT. This codes for CASSRNTEAFF.

The V call is TRBV11-3, the J call TRBJ1-2; 7 bases match TRBD1. CDR1 and CDR2 from the germline V gene are SGHNT and YENEEA. The V and J ends lost 6 bases and 6 bases, in that order; junction bases with no gene match: 4. CDR3 length: 12 amino acids. Here the CDR3 DNA reads TGTGCCAGCAGAGGGGGGACAGATGGCTACACCTTC. Its protein product is CASRGGTDGYTF.

The rearrangement links TRBV7-3 to TRBJ1-3, with D maybe TRBD1 (6 bases). This CDR3 is built from 16 residues. Trimming took off 0 bases at V and 4 bases at J, with 13 bases between the two ends. Germline V CDR1 and CDR2: SGHTA, FQGTGA. The CDR3 DNA is TGTGCCAGCAGCTTAACGGGCAGGGGAGCCGGAAACACCATATATTTT. Translated, it gives CASSLTGRGAGNTIYF.

As concerns this clone: This sample includes further DNA sequences coding for the same CDR3. The genes are TRBV28 and TRBJ1-2; unclear D gene. The V gene's germline CDR1 is MDHEN and CDR2 SYDVKM. The V gene lost 3 bases and the J gene lost 4 bases, with 6 bases spanning the gap. This CDR3 contains 12 residues. CDR3 in amino acids: CASSFRGYGYTF. The CDR3 DNA follows: TGTGCCAGCAGTTTTCGGGGCTATGGCTACACCTTC.

This clone was seen only once. CDR3 sequence (DNA): TGTGCCAGCAGTTTAGAACGGGGGCTGGTAGCGAACACCGGGGAGCTGTTTTTT. It specifies CASSLERGLVANTGELFF. The chain has TRBV27 and TRBJ2-2, with D perhaps given as TRBD1 or TRBD2 (6 bases each). CDR3 size: 18 residues. V was trimmed by 2 bases and J by 0 bases, leaving 16 bases between them. Germline values: CDR1 MNHEY, CDR2 SMNVEV (reference sequence).

This chain links TRBV7-2 with TRBJ1-2, with TRBD1 identical over 7 bases. Per the germline V gene, CDR1 is SGHTA and CDR2 is FQGNSA. The CDR3 loop spans 15 amino acids. The V segment lost 2 bases and the J segment 3 bases; nucleotides outside the gene matches: 6. The CDR3 here is CASSLPTGPYYGYTF. The CDR3 nucleotides are TGTGCCAGCAGCTTACCGACAGGGCCCTACTATGGCTACACCTTC.

The gene calls are TRBV6-5 and TRBJ1-5, with 10 bases fitting TRBD1. The J segment lost 1 base and the V segment lost 5 bases, leaving 2 bases of the junction unmatched. The CDR3 sequence is 15 residues long. Germline assignment: CDR1 MNHEY and CDR2 SVGAGI. This CDR3 is CASSPDRGSNQPQHF. The CDR3 DNA reads as TGTGCCAGCAGTCCGGACAGGGGGAGCAATCAGCCCCAGCATTTT.

The rearrangement uses TRBV21-1 and TRBJ1-5. TRBV21-1 is annotated as a pseudogene. The CDR3 consists of 12 residues. CDR3 sequence reads: CASSKAASPEHF. CDR3 in DNA: TGTGCCAGCAGCAAAGCAGCTAGCCCGGAGCATTTT.

The chain uses TRBV19 and TRBJ1-2, with 8 nucleotides matching TRBD1. V lost 4 bases and J lost 7; bases outside the gene matches: 5. Germline CDR1 LNHDA, CDR2 SQIVND (reference sequence). The CDR3 loop spans 13 amino acids. The CDR3 nucleotides are TGTGCCAGTAGTACTACAGGGGGTGTTGGCTACACCTTC. Protein product: CASSTTGGVGYTF.

The chain joins TRBV2 to TRBJ1-6; 8 nucleotides agree with TRBD1. V shed 5 bases, J shed 10 bases, and the junction held 10 bases outside the gene matches. Germline V gene sequence: CDR1 SNHLY, CDR2 FYNNEI. There are 15 residues in the CDR3. DNA for the CDR3: TGTGCCAGCAGTTATCAAGGACAGGGATACTCACCCCTCCACTTT. It specifies CASSYQGQGYSPLHF.

The gene calls are TRBV9 and TRBJ2-1; D may be TRBD1 or TRBD2 (5 bases each). Trimming shortened V by 4 bases and J by 4 bases, and 15 bases separated the two germline ends. There are 15 residues in the CDR3. Germline V lookup: CDR1 SGDLS, CDR2 YYNGEE. This chain's CDR3 is CASSRIRGSYNEQFF. In DNA form, the CDR3 reads TGTGCCAGCAGCAGGATCCGGGGCTCATACAATGAGCAGTTCTTC.

The chain joins TRBV7-2 to TRBJ1-6; D unresolved. The CDR3 totals 15 residues. Trimming removed 0 bases at V and 1 base at J, with 4 bases between. Per the germline V gene, CDR1 is SGHTA and CDR2 is FQGNSA. The CDR3 DNA follows: TGTGCCAGCAGCTTAGCGGGGTCCTATAATTCACCCCTCCACTTT. Protein product: CASSLAGSYNSPLHF.

This chain joins TRBV2 and TRBJ1-1; possible D gene TRBD1, 5 bases. This CDR3 is 12 amino acids long. Looked up from germline, CDR1 is SNHLY and CDR2 is FYNNEI. Trimming shortened V by 5 bases and J by 6 bases, and 10 bases separated the two germline ends. The CDR3 sequence is CASSPQVSEAFF. The CDR3 DNA reads as TGTGCCAGCAGTCCACAGGTTTCTGAAGCTTTCTTT. Combining the CDR3 with reference TRBV2 and TRBJ1-1 gives the whole variable domain EPEVTQTPSHQVTQMGQEVILRCVPISNHLYFYWYRQILGQKVEFLVSFYNNEISEKSEIFDDQFSVERPDGSNFTLKIRSTKLEDSAMYFCASSPQVSEAFFGQGTRLTVV.

The DNA of the CDR3 is TGTGCCAGCAGCTTAGGTAGCGGGCACACAGATACGCAGTATTTT. Translated, it gives CASSLGSGHTDTQYF. The chain has TRBV11-3 and TRBJ2-3, with 7 bases lining up with TRBD2. With 1 base clipped from V and 2 bases from J, the junction kept 3 bases outside the gene matches. The CDR3 is 15 amino acids. From germline, CDR1 is SGHNT and CDR2 YENEEA.

This chain uses TRBV9 with TRBJ2-7; 7 bases agree with TRBD1. The V gene end was trimmed by 1 base and the J gene end by 1 base; junction bases not matched to a gene: 2. CDR1 SGDLS and CDR2 YYNGEE come from the germline V gene. This CDR3 is 14 amino acids long. The CDR3 DNA is TGTGCCAGCAGCGTAACAGGGGCGTCCTACGAGCAGTACTTC. This translates into CASSVTGASYEQYF. The whole variable domain, remainder taken from reference TRBV9 and TRBJ2-7, is DSGVTQTPKHLITATGQRVTLRCSPRSGDLSVYWYQQSLDQGLQFLIQYYNGEERAKGNILERFSAQQFPDLHSELNLSSLELGDSALYFCASSVTGASYEQYFGPGTRLTVT.

This chain links TRBV18 with TRBJ2-5; 9 nucleotides match TRBD1. CDR3 length: 14 residues. V lost 3 bases, J lost 5 bases, and 4 bases stayed unmatched. From germline, CDR1 is KGHSH and CDR2 LQKENI. CDR3 nucleotide sequence: TGTGCCAGCTCACCCACGACAGGGGGGGAGACCCAGTACTTC. Amino acid sequence: CASSPTTGGETQYF.

The chain joins TRBV9 to TRBJ2-3, with D perhaps matching TRBD2 (6 bases). Germline-derived CDR1 and CDR2 are SGDLS and YYNGEE. V dropped 3 bases and J dropped 2 bases, with 10 bases sitting between them. The CDR3 totals 14 residues. Here the CDR3 DNA reads TGTGCCAGCAGCGGGGGACTCCTCACAGATACGCAGTATTTT. It codes for CASSGGLLTDTQYF. Based on the CDR3 plus reference TRBV9 and TRBJ2-3, the full variable domain is DSGVTQTPKHLITATGQRVTLRCSPRSGDLSVYWYQQSLDQGLQFLIQYYNGEERAKGNILERFSAQQFPDLHSELNLSSLELGDSALYFCASSGGLLTDTQYFGPGTRLTVL.

This chain joins TRBV5-1 and TRBJ1-5; D gene unclear. The germline V gene has CDR1 SGHRS and CDR2 YFSETQ. This CDR3 is 15 amino acids long. The V gene lost 0 bases and the J gene lost 3 bases, with 10 bases spanning the gap. CDR3 in DNA: TGCGCCAGCAGCTTGGGCGGGCAGAACAATCAGCCCCAGCATTTT. This gives the protein CASSLGGQNNQPQHF.

J is TRBJ1-5 and V is TRBV4-2; weak D call: TRBD1 (5 bases). Trimming shortened V by 3 bases and J by 3 bases, and 12 bases separated the two germline ends. Germline V CDR1 and CDR2: LGHNA, YNFKEQ. The CDR3 runs to 15 residues. The CDR3 bases are TGTGCCAGCAGCCACCCCGGAGGGGTCAATCAGCCCCAGCATTTT. Protein sequence: CASSHPGGVNQPQHF.

The DNA of the CDR3 is TGTGCCAGCAGCCCAACTAGCGGGGGGGCCGAAGGAACCGGGGAGCTGTTTTTT. Protein: CASSPTSGGAEGTGELFF. The rearrangement links TRBV7-9 to TRBJ2-2; TRBD2 matches 13 bases. The CDR3 is made up of 18 amino acids. The V gene end was trimmed by 5 bases and the J gene end by 5 bases; junction bases not matched to a gene: 11. The germline V gene encodes CDR1 SEHNR and CDR2 FQNEAQ (reference sequence).

This chain links TRBV9 with TRBJ2-7, with TRBD2 identical over 12 bases. The germline CDR1 and CDR2 sequences are SGDLS and YYNGEE. The CDR3 is made up of 16 amino acids. Unmatched junction bases numbered 4, after V lost 3 bases and J lost 0 bases. The CDR3 here is CASSATSGGPSYEQYF. CDR3 in DNA: TGTGCCAGCAGCGCGACTAGCGGGGGACCCTCCTACGAGCAGTACTTC. The full variable domain, rest sourced from reference TRBV9 and TRBJ2-7, is DSGVTQTPKHLITATGQRVTLRCSPRSGDLSVYWYQQSLDQGLQFLIQYYNGEERAKGNILERFSAQQFPDLHSELNLSSLELGDSALYFCASSATSGGPSYEQYFGPGTRLTVT.

The genes are TRBV6-5 and TRBJ1-4; maybe TRBD1 (5 bases). V shed 6 bases and J shed 3 bases, with 14 bases lying between them. Germline V gives CDR1 MNHEY, CDR2 SVGAGI. The CDR3 consists of 15 residues. This chain's CDR3 is CASSRQRGANEKLFF. In nucleotides, the CDR3 is TGTGCCAGCAGCCGTCAGCGGGGGGCTAATGAAAAACTGTTTTTT.